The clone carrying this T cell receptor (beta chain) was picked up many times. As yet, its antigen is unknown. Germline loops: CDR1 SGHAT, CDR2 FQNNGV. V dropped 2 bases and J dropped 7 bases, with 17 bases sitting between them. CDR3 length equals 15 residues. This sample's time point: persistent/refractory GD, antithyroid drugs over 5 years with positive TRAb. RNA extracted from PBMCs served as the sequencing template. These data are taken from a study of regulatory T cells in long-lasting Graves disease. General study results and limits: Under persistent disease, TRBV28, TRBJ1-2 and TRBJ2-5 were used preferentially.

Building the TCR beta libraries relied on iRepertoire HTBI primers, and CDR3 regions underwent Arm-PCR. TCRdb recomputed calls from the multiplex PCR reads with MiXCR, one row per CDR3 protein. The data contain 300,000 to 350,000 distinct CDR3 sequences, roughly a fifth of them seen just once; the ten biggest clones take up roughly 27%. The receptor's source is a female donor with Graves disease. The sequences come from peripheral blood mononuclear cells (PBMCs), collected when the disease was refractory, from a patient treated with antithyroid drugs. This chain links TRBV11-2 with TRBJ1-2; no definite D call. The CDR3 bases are TGTGCCAGCAGCTTATCGGCAGCATTGGCCCTTGGCTACACCTTC. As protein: CASSLSAALALGYTF. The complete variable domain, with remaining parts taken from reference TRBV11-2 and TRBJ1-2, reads EAGVAQSPRYKIIEKRQSVAFWCNPISGHATLYWYQQILGQGPKLLIQFQNNGVVDDSQLPKDRFSAERLKGVDSTLKIQPAKLEDSAVYLCASSLSAALALGYTFGSGTRLTVV.